Below, 27 T cell receptor beta chains from the same sample are listed, as sequenced in a study of radiotherapy plus CTLA-4 blockade in lung cancer. Using immunoSEQ multiplex PCR, the repertoire was profiled, and TCRdb retains in-frame clones only, with some absent. The profile covers roughly 39,000 clones, with about 80% appearing a single time and less than 9% taken by the ten largest. This material consisted of peripheral blood, taken from a patient treated with radiotherapy plus ipilimumab. The receptor source for this set is a human donor with non-small cell lung cancer who had stable disease on radiotherapy plus ipilimumab.

Only a few counts were recorded for this clone. J is TRBJ1-2 and V is TRBV19; maybe TRBD1 (5 bases). V was clipped by 1 base and J by 4 bases, with 13 bases between them. Germline V gives CDR1 LNHDA, CDR2 SQIVND (reference sequence). This CDR3 is built from 15 residues. CDR3: CASSIAQGHSYGYTF. Here the CDR3 DNA reads TGTGCCAGTAGTATAGCCCAGGGCCACTCCTATGGCTACACCTTC.

The genes are TRBV7-2 and TRBJ1-5; D might be TRBD1 (6 bases). The V gene lost 5 bases and the J gene lost 6 bases, with 20 bases spanning the gap. Per the germline V gene, CDR1 is SGHTA and CDR2 is FQGNSA. CDR3 length: 16 residues. The CDR3 here is CASSPTIQGLGQPQHF. CDR3 DNA sequence: TGTGCCAGCAGCCCTACTATACAGGGTCTCGGTCAGCCCCAGCATTTT.

The V call is TRBV5-1, the J call TRBJ2-5; 9 positions agree with TRBD1. V dropped 9 bases and J dropped 5; count of bases not matched to a gene: 11. This CDR3 has 14 residues. Germline assignment: CDR1 SGHRS and CDR2 YFSETQ. In DNA form, the CDR3 reads TGCGCCACTTCCGAACAGGGGGCGCGGGAGACCCAGTACTTC. It yields the protein CATSEQGARETQYF.

The chain joins TRBV30 to TRBJ1-4, with TRBD1 matching over 8 bases. V lost 0 bases, J lost 9 bases, and 12 bases stayed unmatched. This CDR3 spans 16 amino acids. The germline CDR1 and CDR2 sequences are GTSNPN and SVGIG (reference sequence). This CDR3 is CAWSVLPGGEGKKLFF. The CDR3 nucleotides read TGTGCCTGGAGTGTACTTCCAGGGGGCGAAGGAAAAAAACTGTTTTTT.

This clone is termed medium-sized. The J gene is TRBJ1-3, the V gene TRBV28, with a tentative D call TRBD1 (6 bases). Trimming pared 6 bases from V and 10 bases from J, leaving 10 bases between. This CDR3 has 11 residues. CDR1 MDHEN and CDR2 SYDVKM come from the germline V gene. As DNA, the CDR3 is TGTGCCAGCAGCCCCAGGGGTACCATATATTTT. Protein product: CASSPRGTIYF.

The V gene is TRBV18, the J gene TRBJ2-5; D is uncertain. Trimming left V 4 bases short and J 2 bases short, with 5 bases between. Germline lookup yields CDR1 KGHSH and CDR2 LQKENI. This CDR3 comprises 12 residues. In DNA form, the CDR3 reads TGTGCCAGCTCACTAAAGCAAGAGACCCAGTACTTC. Its protein is CASSLKQETQYF.

The V call is TRBV7-8, the J call TRBJ1-1; possible D gene TRBD1, 6 bases. CDR1 and CDR2 from the germline V gene are SGHVS and FQNEAQ. The V gene lost 8 bases and the J gene lost 4 bases, with 23 bases spanning the gap. The CDR3 covers 16 residues. The CDR3 sequence is CASSRIGGSLGTEAFF. The CDR3 DNA is TGTGCCAGCTCACGAATAGGGGGTTCCTTGGGCACTGAAGCTTTCTTT.

V gene TRBV9 combines with J gene TRBJ2-7; D is perhaps TRBD1 or TRBD2 (5 bases each). The CDR3 has 15 amino acids. V dropped 4 bases and J dropped 0 bases, with 14 bases sitting between them. Germline lookup yields CDR1 SGDLS and CDR2 YYNGEE. The CDR3 nucleotides are TGTGCCAGCAGCTTCGGGGACGGAGGCTCCTACGAGCAGTACTTC. It yields the protein CASSFGDGGSYEQYF.

The V and J genes are TRBV5-4 and TRBJ2-1, with 8 bases fitting TRBD1. Germline V lookup: CDR1 SGHNT, CDR2 YYREEE (reference sequence). The CDR3 covers 15 residues. After removal of 4 bases from V and 1 base from J, the junction contained 4 bases not matched to a gene. In DNA, the CDR3 is TGTGCCAGCAGCGTTGGGGACAGGTCCTACAATGAGCAGTTCTTC. Protein product: CASSVGDRSYNEQFF.

In this sample, this clone turned up a few times. V gene TRBV2 combines with J gene TRBJ1-1, with 7 bases that match TRBD1. The CDR3 is 13 amino acids. With V trimmed by 6 bases and J by 5 bases, 6 bases remained unmatched. Germline V lookup: CDR1 SNHLY, CDR2 FYNNEI. CDR3 sequence (DNA): TGTGCCAGCAGCGGACAGGACTTGACTGAAGCTTTCTTT. Translating gives CASSGQDLTEAFF.

V gene TRBV28 combines with J gene TRBJ1-4; no clear D. Trimming took off 6 bases at V and 8 bases at J, with 16 bases between the two ends. CDR3 length: 14 residues. Germline loops: CDR1 MDHEN, CDR2 SYDVKM. CDR3 DNA: TGTGCCAGCAGCCTGGACTCCGGGTGGGAAAAACTGTTTTTT. Protein product: CASSLDSGWEKLFF.

The chain couples TRBV9 to TRBJ2-1; D perhaps matches TRBD1 (5 bases). V was clipped by 4 bases and J by 0 bases, with 20 bases between them. There are 18 residues in the CDR3. The germline V gene encodes CDR1 SGDLS and CDR2 YYNGEE. CDR3 loop: CASSPPGQGPDSYNEQFF. The CDR3 DNA is TGTGCCAGCAGCCCTCCTGGGCAGGGCCCAGACTCCTACAATGAGCAGTTCTTC.

The gene calls are TRBV5-1 and TRBJ1-2, with TRBD1 identical over 9 bases. CDR3 length equals 13 residues. After removal of 2 bases from V and 4 bases from J, the junction contained 0 bases not matched to a gene. Germline CDR1 and CDR2: SGHRS and YFSETQ. The CDR3: CASSLQGAYGYTF. DNA of the CDR3: TGCGCCAGCAGCTTACAGGGGGCCTATGGCTACACCTTC.

The V and J genes are TRBV7-8 and TRBJ1-5; possibly TRBD1 for D (5 bases). The CDR3 has 15 residues. CDR1 and CDR2 from the germline V gene are SGHVS and FQNEAQ. V lost 2 bases and J lost 6, with 14 bases in between. CDR3 residues: CASSLNTAGSQPQHF. CDR3 bases: TGTGCCAGCAGCTTAAATACGGCAGGGAGTCAGCCCCAGCATTTT.

The chain uses TRBV6-6 and TRBJ1-5; tentative D call: TRBD1 (6 bases). V was cut by 5 bases and J by 7 bases, with 12 bases left in between. Germline V gives CDR1 MNHNY, CDR2 SVGAGI (reference sequence). This CDR3 spans 13 amino acids. The CDR3 is CASSTGGGQPQHF. In nucleotides, the CDR3 is TGTGCCAGCAGTACCGGGGGCGGACAGCCCCAGCATTTT.

This chain connects TRBV6-5 to TRBJ1-5, with D uncertain. This CDR3 contains 13 residues. Trimming left V 7 bases short and J 4 bases short, with 11 bases between. In germline, CDR1 is MNHEY, CDR2 SVGAGI. The DNA for the CDR3 is TGTGCCAGCATCGGAGGACTAAATCAGCCCCAGCATTTT. Its protein product is CASIGGLNQPQHF.

The chain uses TRBV6-5 and TRBJ1-2; D gene ambiguous. This CDR3 has 14 amino acids. Germline CDR1 MNHEY, CDR2 SVGAGI. The germline V and J ends were trimmed by 6 bases and 7 bases, with 18 bases remaining between them. CDR3: CASSPEGPSSGYTF. The CDR3 DNA sequence: TGTGCCAGCAGCCCGGAAGGGCCCTCGAGTGGCTACACCTTC.

The V gene is TRBV15, the J gene TRBJ2-7; D unresolved. The germline V and J ends were trimmed by 0 bases and 4 bases, with 13 bases remaining between them. The CDR3 runs to 15 residues. Germline V lookup: CDR1 LNHNV, CDR2 YYDKDF (reference sequence). CDR3 residues: CATSREKGISYEQYF. The DNA of the CDR3 is TGTGCCACCAGCAGAGAAAAAGGGATAAGTTACGAGCAGTACTTC. The whole variable domain, filled in from reference TRBV15 and TRBJ2-7, reads DAMVIQNPRYQVTQFGKPVTLSCSQTLNHNVMYWYQQKSSQAPKLLFHYYDKDFNNEADTPDNFQSRRPNTSFCFLDIRSPGLGDTAMYLCATSREKGISYEQYFGPGTRLTVT.

The CDR3 nucleotides read TGCAGCATAGGGACAGACTATGGCTACACCTTC. Its protein product is CSIGTDYGYTF. The rearrangement joins TRBV20-1 to TRBJ1-2, with 7 bases aligning to TRBD1. The CDR3 extends over 11 amino acids. Germline CDR1 reads DFQATT; CDR2 reads SNEGSKA (reference sequence).

This chain uses TRBV5-1 with TRBJ2-5; maybe TRBD1 (5 bases). CDR1 SGHRS and CDR2 YFSETQ come from the germline V gene. V was clipped by 0 bases and J by 4 bases, with 10 bases between them. CDR3 length equals 14 residues. The CDR3 sequence: CASSLGGAAETQYF. The DNA of the CDR3 is TGCGCCAGCAGCTTGGGGGGCGCGGCAGAGACCCAGTACTTC.

The V and J genes are TRBV11-2 and TRBJ1-5; the D gene is possibly TRBD1 (5 bases). Deletions cut 3 bases from V and 5 bases from J, with 14 bases between. Germline V lookup: CDR1 SGHAT, CDR2 FQNNGV. This CDR3 is 15 amino acids long. CDR3 in DNA: TGTGCCAGCAGCTTGGGGGGGGGAGGATATCAGCCCCAGCATTTT. Translating gives CASSLGGGGYQPQHF. Full variable domain (rest looked up from reference TRBV11-2 and TRBJ1-5): EAGVAQSPRYKIIEKRQSVAFWCNPISGHATLYWYQQILGQGPKLLIQFQNNGVVDDSQLPKDRFSAERLKGVDSTLKIQPAKLEDSAVYLCASSLGGGGYQPQHFGDGTRLSIL.

This clone was seen a handful of times. The V and J genes are TRBV12-2 and TRBJ2-7; TRBD2 reflects the table's D call only, with no check against the DNA. TRBV12-2 is a recognized pseudogene. The CDR3 totals 13 residues. CDR3 sequence: CASRLVDNYEQYV. The CDR3 bases are TGTGCAAGTCGCTTAGTCGATAACTACGAGCAGTACGTC.

This chain links TRBV28 with TRBJ2-7, with a possible D match to TRBD1 (6 bases). The CDR3 is 12 amino acids. Germline V lookup: CDR1 MDHEN, CDR2 SYDVKM. V lost 6 bases and J 6 bases, leaving 12 bases between the germline ends. The CDR3 DNA is TGTGCCAGCAGCCCAGGGGATCGCGAGCAGTACGTC. This codes for CASSPGDREQYV.

The chain has TRBV6-6 and TRBJ2-1; D assignment may be TRBD1 or TRBD2 (5 bases each). The CDR3 totals 15 residues. Germline V CDR1 and CDR2: MNHNY, SVGAGI (reference sequence). V lost 11 bases and J 10 bases, leaving 27 bases between the germline ends. The CDR3, as DNA: TGTGCCTCCCCCCCCGGGACCCAGAGCTCCGGGGAGCAGTTCTTC. It yields the protein CASPPGTQSSGEQFF.

This chain uses TRBV7-8 with TRBJ1-2, with D hard to call. V was cut by 2 bases and J by 1 base, with 11 bases left in between. The CDR3 totals 15 residues. Germline CDR1 reads SGHVS; CDR2 reads FQNEAQ. CDR3 DNA: TGTGCCAGCAGCTTATTAGTGGAGGGTAACTATGGCTACACCTTC. It codes for CASSLLVEGNYGYTF. Using reference TRBV7-8 and TRBJ1-2 for the parts outside the CDR3, the full variable domain is GAGVSQSPRYKVAKRGQDVALRCDPISGHVSLFWYQQALGQGPEFLTYFQNEAQLDKSGLPSDRFFAERPEGSVSTLKIQRTQQEDSAVYLCASSLLVEGNYGYTFGSGTRLTVV.

The gene calls are TRBV5-6 and TRBJ2-1, with TRBD1 as a possible D gene (5 bases). This CDR3 has 12 residues. Germline V gene sequence: CDR1 SGHDT, CDR2 YYEEEE. V was cut by 5 bases and J by 9 bases, with 12 bases left in between. CDR3 sequence: CASRGARSEQFF. The CDR3 DNA reads TGTGCCAGCAGAGGGGCTCGGTCTGAGCAGTTCTTC.

The chain recombines TRBV19 with TRBJ1-1; the D gene is possibly TRBD1 (5 bases). Germline V gene lookup returns CDR1 LNHDA and CDR2 SQIVND (reference sequence). V lost 4 bases to trimming and J lost 3 bases, with 18 bases between them. This CDR3 is 16 amino acids long. Here the CDR3 DNA reads TGTGCCAGTAGTAGGGGGTCGGTCTCCTGGGACACTGAAGCTTTCTTT. It codes for CASSRGSVSWDTEAFF.